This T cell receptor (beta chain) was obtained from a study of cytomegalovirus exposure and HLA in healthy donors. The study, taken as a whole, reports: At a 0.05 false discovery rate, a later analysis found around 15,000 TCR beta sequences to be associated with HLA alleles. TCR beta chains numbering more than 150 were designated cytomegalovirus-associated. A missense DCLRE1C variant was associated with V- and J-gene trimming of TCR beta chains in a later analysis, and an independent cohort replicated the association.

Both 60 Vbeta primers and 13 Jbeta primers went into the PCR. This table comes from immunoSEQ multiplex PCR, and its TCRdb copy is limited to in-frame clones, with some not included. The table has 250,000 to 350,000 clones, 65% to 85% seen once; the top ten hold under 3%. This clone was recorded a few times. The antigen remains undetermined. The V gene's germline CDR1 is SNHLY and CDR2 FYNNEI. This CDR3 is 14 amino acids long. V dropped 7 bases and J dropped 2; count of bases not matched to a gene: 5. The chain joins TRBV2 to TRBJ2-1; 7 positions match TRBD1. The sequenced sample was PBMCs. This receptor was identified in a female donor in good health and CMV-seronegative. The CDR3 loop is CASTPGTAYNEQFF. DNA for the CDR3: TGTGCCAGCACCCCCGGGACAGCCTACAATGAGCAGTTCTTC.